These T cell receptor beta chains were read from a single sample in a study of cytomegalovirus exposure and HLA in healthy donors. Some clones are missing from TCRdb's copy, which holds only in-frame ones; the method was immunoSEQ multiplex PCR. The data show roughly 99,000 clones, roughly 82% seen once. The sample was PBMCs. The receptors were sampled from a male donor in good health and CMV-seronegative. CDR3s include the opening cysteine and the closing phenylalanine or tryptophan. A D gene is named only where the DNA matches it firmly. A clone size is listed for some rows: how often the clone was seen (once, few, many), or a class if it is expanded.

>TRBJ2-7|TRBD2|NA|TRBV6-1
TGTGCCAGCAGCCGGCCGGGACTAGCGGGGTACGAGCAGTACTTC
CASSRPGLAGYEQYF
>TRBJ2-1|NA|NA|TRBV7-9
TGTGCCAGCAGCCCCCCCATCCGGGGAAAGGACTACAATGAGCAGTTCTTC
CASSPPIRGKDYNEQFF
>TRBJ1-4|TRBD1|NA|TRBV12-5
TGTGCTAGTGGTACGGGACAGGGTAGTGAAAAACTGTTTTTT
CASGTGQGSEKLFF
>TRBJ2-2|NA|NA|TRBV6-1
TGTGCCAGCAGAGTTTGGGGGGACGGGGAGCTGTTTTTT
CASRVWGDGELFF
>TRBJ2-1|NA|NA|TRBV9
TGTGCCAGCAGCTCAAACCTGGACAGACTCTACAATGAGCAGTTCTTC
CASSSNLDRLYNEQFF
>TRBJ2-7|TRBD2|NA|TRBV28
TGTGCCAGCAGGCCGACTAGCGGGGGGACATACGAGCAGTACTTC
CASRPTSGGTYEQYF
>TRBJ2-7|NA|once|TRBV7-9
TGTGCCAGCAGCCAGTCGGGGAGCTCCAACGAGCAGTACTTC
CASSQSGSSNEQYF
>TRBJ1-5|TRBD1|NA|TRBV30
TGTGCCTGGTCGACAGGGGGTCCCTCTCAGCCCCAGCATTTT
CAWSTGGPSQPQHF
>TRBJ2-7|TRBD1|few|TRBV19
TGTGCCAGTAGTGTCGGACAGGGTAGCTCCTACGAGCAGTACTTC
CASSVGQGSSYEQYF
>TRBJ1-2|TRBD1|NA|TRBV28
TGTGCCAGCAGTTTACCCACGGACAGGGTCGTAGGTGGCTACACCTTC
CASSLPTDRVVGGYTF
>TRBJ1-2|TRBD1|NA|TRBV19
TGTGCCAGTAGTACCTCCGGGACAGGGAATGGCTACACCTTC
CASSTSGTGNGYTF
>TRBJ1-4|NA|NA|TRBV5-4
TGTGCCAGCAGCAAACCGGGGTCCACTAATGAAAAACTGTTTTTT
CASSKPGSTNEKLFF
>TRBJ2-1|NA|NA|TRBV6-6
TGTGCCAGCAGCCACAGGGCCAGCTCCTACAATGAGCAGTTCTTC
CASSHRASSYNEQFF
>TRBJ2-7|TRBD1|NA|TRBV5-1
TGCGCCAGCAGTACAACAGGGGGTTCCTACGAGCAGTACTTC
CASSTTGGSYEQYF
>TRBJ2-5|NA|NA|TRBV5-1
TGCGCCAGCAGCGGGGGGGCAACTTCCCAAGAGACCCAGTACTTC
CASSGGATSQETQYF
>TRBJ1-4|NA|NA|TRBV2
TGTGCCAGCACCCGTCAGGGAGGGAAGAATGAAAAACTGTTTTTT
CASTRQGGKNEKLFF
>TRBJ2-1|NA|NA|TRBV7-6
TGTGCCAGCAGCCCGGCGGAGAACTACAATGAGCAGTTCTTC
CASSPAENYNEQFF
>TRBJ1-2|TRBD1|NA|TRBV5-1
TGCGCCAGCAGCCTCCAAGTACCGGGACAGACAACTACTACCTATGGCTACACCTTC
CASSLQVPGQTTTTYGYTF
>TRBJ2-7|TRBD2|NA|TRBV6-5
TGTGCCAGCAGTTACCGGACTAGCGGGAGGGCCTACGAGCAGTACTTC
CASSYRTSGRAYEQYF
>TRBJ1-3|NA|NA|TRBV6-4
TGTGCCAGCAGTGGTACGGACAGTTCTGGAAACACCATATATTTT
CASSGTDSSGNTIYF
>TRBJ1-1|NA|once|TRBV4-2
TGTGCCAGCAGCCAAACTGGGGGGGAACCTACGTCGAACACTGAAGCTTTCTTT
CASSQTGGEPTSNTEAFF
>TRBJ1-1|NA|NA|TRBV27
TGTGCCAGCAGGTCGGGAGCGAACACTGAAGCTTTCTTT
CASRSGANTEAFF
>TRBJ2-6|TRBD1|NA|TRBV5-1
TGCGCCAGCAGTGAATTCTCAGGGGGCTCTGGGGCCAACGTCCTGACTTTC
CASSEFSGGSGANVLTF
>TRBJ2-5|TRBD1|NA|TRBV6-6
TGTGCCAGCAGTTACTCCGCCGGGACAGGGGAAGAGACCCAGTACTTC
CASSYSAGTGEETQYF
>TRBJ2-1|TRBD2|once|TRBV5-6
TGTGCCAGCAGCCCTAGGATAGGGCGGGGGGGGTACAATGAGCAGTTCTTC
CASSPRIGRGGYNEQFF
>TRBJ1-3|NA|few|TRBV30
TGTGCCTGGAGTGTAGGAGGGGAATCTGGAAACACCATATATTTT
CAWSVGGESGNTIYF
>TRBJ2-7|TRBD2|few|TRBV5-4
TGTGCCAGCAGCCCGCGCGAGCGGGAGGGGGTCGAGCAGTACTTC
CASSPREREGVEQYF
>TRBJ2-1|TRBD2|NA|TRBV14
TGTGCCAGCAGCCAACCCGGGACTATTTACAATGAGCAGTTCTTC
CASSQPGTIYNEQFF
>TRBJ2-7|TRBD2|NA|TRBV7-2
TGTGCCAGCATCCCTTCGACTAGCGGGACTGCCTACGAGCAGTACTTC
CASIPSTSGTAYEQYF
>TRBJ2-7|NA|NA|TRBV19
TGTGCCAGTAGTTCAGGGGTGTACGAGCAGTACTTC
CASSSGVYEQYF
>TRBJ2-7|TRBD2|NA|TRBV19
TGTGCCAGTAGGACCTTAGCGGGAGAGTCTAGCGAGCAGTACTTC
CASRTLAGESSEQYF
>TRBJ1-5|TRBD1|NA|TRBV5-1
TGCGCCAGCAGCCCTCGACAGGGAGGTCAGCCCCAGCATTTT
CASSPRQGGQPQHF
>TRBJ2-2|TRBD1|NA|TRBV4-1
TGCGCCAGCAGCTCTCGCCGGGACAGGGGTGAAACCGGGGAGCTGTTTTTT
CASSSRRDRGETGELFF
>TRBJ2-3|TRBD2|NA|TRBV27
TGTGCCAGCAGTCCCGGGGGGGCGGGTACGCAGTATTTT
CASSPGGAGTQYF
>TRBJ1-1|TRBD1|NA|TRBV27
TGTGCCAGCAGTCGAGACAGGGGGTACGCTGAAGCTTTCTTT
CASSRDRGYAEAFF
>TRBJ1-5|TRBD1|NA|TRBV6-1
TGTGCCAGCAGCCAGGGACAGACGAGCAATCAGCCCCAGCATTTT
CASSQGQTSNQPQHF
>TRBJ2-3|NA|NA|TRBV5-1
TGCGCCAGCAACGACATGTGGAACACAGATACGCAGTATTTT
CASNDMWNTDTQYF
>TRBJ2-7|TRBD2|NA|TRBV7-9
TGTGCCAGCAGATTCACCGGGGGGGACTTCAACGAGCAGTACTTC
CASRFTGGDFNEQYF
>TRBJ2-1|TRBD2|NA|TRBV19
TGTGCCACCAAGGGAGCGGGAGGCTCCTACAATGAGCAGTTCTTC
CATKGAGGSYNEQFF
>TRBJ1-4|NA|NA|TRBV27
TGTGCCACCAGAAGGACCTGGCAGCGGGTGGAGGAAAAACTGTTTTTT
CATRRTWQRVEEKLFF
>TRBJ2-7|NA|NA|TRBV19
TGTGCCAGTAGTATGGGGACTCCGGCGTGGGGTTACGAGCAGTACTTC
CASSMGTPAWGYEQYF
>TRBJ2-1|NA|NA|TRBV5-4
TGTGCCAGCAGCGACTCGTGGGGGGGGCCGCAGTTCTTC
CASSDSWGGPQFF
>TRBJ1-1|TRBD1|NA|TRBV2
TGTGCCAGCCGGTTCCCCACAGACAGGGGGAACACTGAAGCTTTCTTT
CASRFPTDRGNTEAFF
>TRBJ1-2|NA|NA|TRBV18
TGTGCCAGCTCACCAGAGAATAACTATGGCTACACCTTC
CASSPENNYGYTF
>TRBJ1-1|NA|NA|TRBV14
TGTGCCAGCAGCCAAGTGAAACAGCCGTGGAACACTGAAGCTTTCTTT
CASSQVKQPWNTEAFF
>TRBJ2-3|NA|NA|TRBV29-1
TGCAGCGTTGGGACTCCTCAGTATTTT
CSVGTPQYF
>TRBJ2-3|TRBD2|few|TRBV2
TGTGCCAGCAGTGAAGCGGGACTAGCGGGAGGGCGGACAGATACGCAGTATTTT
CASSEAGLAGGRTDTQYF
>TRBJ2-5|TRBD1|few|TRBV5-1
TGCGCCAGCAGCTTGGTTTACAGGGGGCTGGAGACCCAGTACTTC
CASSLVYRGLETQYF
>TRBJ2-5|TRBD2|NA|TRBV27
TGTGCCAGCGTGGGACTAGCGGGGTACCAAGAGACCCAGTACTTC
CASVGLAGYQETQYF